This T cell receptor beta chain was observed in a study of naive and memory T cell subsets. Points from the study as a whole: Expression changes during T cell differentiation may affect RNA-based TCR counts. Over 90% of naive TCR sequences appeared only once, unlike memory subsets.

V gave up 10 bases and J gave up 5 bases; unmatched junction bases: 10. Germline V lookup: CDR1 SGHTA, CDR2 FQGNSA. The CDR3 totals 13 residues. Both TRBC1 and TRBC2 were covered by a beta constant-region primer of two equimolar oligonucleotides. TCRdb used MiXCR to reprocess the UMI-ligation and nested PCR reads, holding one entry per CDR3 protein. The data show 140,000 to 150,000 distinct CDR3 sequences, 15% to 20% seen once. On this clonotype: Its antigen is currently unknown.

The sequence came from a human donor in good health. The V call is TRBV7-2, the J call TRBJ2-7; 8 bases line up with TRBD2. Material for sequencing was naive CD4+ T cells from blood. DNA of the CDR3: TGTGCCACTATGGTAGCGGGAACAAACGAGCAGTACTTC. It codes for CATMVAGTNEQYF.